Many counts were recorded for the clone carrying this T cell receptor (beta chain). Its specificity is unknown. Germline V gene lookup returns CDR1 WSHSY and CDR2 SAAADI. This CDR3 has 19 amino acids. With V trimmed by 5 bases and J by 6 bases, 16 bases remained unmatched. This entry is derived from a study of early T cells in non-severe SARS-CoV-2 infection. Overall study: Unsorted whole blood bulk RNA was sequenced, with unpaired chains. Study findings and constraints: VDJdb matching, biased toward anti-spike CD8 responses, missed private and CD4 specificities.

Individual cDNA molecules each received unique molecular identifiers attached to them. TCRdb called the 5' RACE reads again in MiXCR, with one record for every CDR3 protein. The profile shows 70,000 or so distinct CDR3 sequences, 10% to 15% of them singletons. Sequenced material: whole blood. The rearrangement links TRBV10-2 to TRBJ1-4; 12 positions match TRBD1. The receptor comes from an adult who was a healthcare worker with PCR-confirmed SARS-CoV-2 infection or an uninfected control (not recorded which). As DNA, the CDR3 is TGCGCCAGCAGTACCCCCCGGGACAGGGGGCGCGGTGACCATGAAAAACTGTTTTTT. Translation: CASSTPRDRGRGDHEKLFF.